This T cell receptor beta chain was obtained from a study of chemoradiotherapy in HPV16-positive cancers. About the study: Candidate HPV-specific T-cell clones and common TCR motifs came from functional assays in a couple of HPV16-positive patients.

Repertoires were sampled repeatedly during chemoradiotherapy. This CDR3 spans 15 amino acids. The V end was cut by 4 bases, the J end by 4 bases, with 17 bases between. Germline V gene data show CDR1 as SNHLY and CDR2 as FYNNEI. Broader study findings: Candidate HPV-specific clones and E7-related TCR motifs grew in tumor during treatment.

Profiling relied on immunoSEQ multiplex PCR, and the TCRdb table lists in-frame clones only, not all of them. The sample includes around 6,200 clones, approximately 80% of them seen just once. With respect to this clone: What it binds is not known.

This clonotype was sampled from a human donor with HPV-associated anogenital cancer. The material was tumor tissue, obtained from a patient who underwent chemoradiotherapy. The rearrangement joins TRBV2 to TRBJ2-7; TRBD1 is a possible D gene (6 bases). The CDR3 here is CASSGQTGTRYEQYF. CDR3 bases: TGTGCCAGCAGTGGGCAGACAGGTACTAGGTACGAGCAGTACTTC.